The present T cell receptor (beta chain) was sequenced within a study of blood T cell repertoires in COVID-19. Study in general: T cells, B-cell-depleted T cells, or PBMCs provided the cDNA or gDNA that served as material.

In the original analysis: Reference gene primer amplification gave estimated nucleated cell counts. Repertoires were generated with immunoSEQ multiplex PCR, while TCRdb's copy carries only in-frame clones and drops some. V and J calls and clone size are given by that table; D and trimming were obtained from the DNA. Of more than 55,000 clones listed, 70% to 90% are singletons. The germline CDR1 and CDR2 sequences are SGHTA and FQGNSA. The CDR3 is made up of 16 amino acids. Unmatched junction bases numbered 7, after V lost 3 bases and J lost 0 bases. Sequencing used peripheral blood. The clonotype was recovered from a human donor with active COVID-19. The donor label of this sample is uncertain. The chain couples TRBV7-2 to TRBJ2-7; 8 bases agree with TRBD1. The CDR3 DNA is TGTGCCAGCAGCTTTCTCCCGGGACAGGTCTCCTACGAGCAGTACTTC. It is translated as CASSFLPGQVSYEQYF.